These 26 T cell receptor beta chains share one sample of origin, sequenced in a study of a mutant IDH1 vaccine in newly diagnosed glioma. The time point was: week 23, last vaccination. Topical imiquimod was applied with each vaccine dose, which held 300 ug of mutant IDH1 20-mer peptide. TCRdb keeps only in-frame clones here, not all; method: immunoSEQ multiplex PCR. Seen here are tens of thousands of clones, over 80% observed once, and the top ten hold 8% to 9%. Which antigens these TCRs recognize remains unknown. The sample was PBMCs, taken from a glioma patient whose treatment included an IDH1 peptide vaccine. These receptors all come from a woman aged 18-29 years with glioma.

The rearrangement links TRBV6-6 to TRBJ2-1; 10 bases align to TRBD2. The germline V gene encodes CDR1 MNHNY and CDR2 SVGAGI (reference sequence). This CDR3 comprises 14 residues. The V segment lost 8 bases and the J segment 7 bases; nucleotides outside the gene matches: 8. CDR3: CASAEREGRNEQFF. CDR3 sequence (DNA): TGTGCCAGCGCCGAGCGGGAGGGCCGAAATGAGCAGTTCTTC.

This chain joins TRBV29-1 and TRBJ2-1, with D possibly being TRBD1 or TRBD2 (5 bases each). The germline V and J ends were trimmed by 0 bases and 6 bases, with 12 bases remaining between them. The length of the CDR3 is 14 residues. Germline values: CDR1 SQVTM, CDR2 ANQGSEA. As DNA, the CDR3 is TGCAGCGTTGAAGACTGGCAGGGACGCAATGAGCAGTTCTTC. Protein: CSVEDWQGRNEQFF.

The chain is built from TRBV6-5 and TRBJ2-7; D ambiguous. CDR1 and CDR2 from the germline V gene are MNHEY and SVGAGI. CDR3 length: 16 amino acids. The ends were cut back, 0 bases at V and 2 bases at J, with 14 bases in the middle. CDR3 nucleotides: TGTGCCAGCAGTTACTCGAGGTCCACTGGCACCTACGAGCAGTACTTC. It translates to CASSYSRSTGTYEQYF.

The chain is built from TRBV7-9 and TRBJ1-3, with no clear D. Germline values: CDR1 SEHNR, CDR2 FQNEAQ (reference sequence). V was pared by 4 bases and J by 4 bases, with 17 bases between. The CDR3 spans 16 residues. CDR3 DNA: TGTGCCAGCAGCTCCGCGCGGGCGGAGGACGGAAACACCATATATTTT. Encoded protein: CASSSARAEDGNTIYF.

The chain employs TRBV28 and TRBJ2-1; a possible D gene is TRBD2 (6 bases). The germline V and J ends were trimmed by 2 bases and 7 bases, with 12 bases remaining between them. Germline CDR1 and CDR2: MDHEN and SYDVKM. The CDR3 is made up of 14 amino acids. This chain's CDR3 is CASSLAGRRNEQFF. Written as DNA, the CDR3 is TGTGCCAGCAGTTTAGCGGGAAGGCGGAATGAGCAGTTCTTC.

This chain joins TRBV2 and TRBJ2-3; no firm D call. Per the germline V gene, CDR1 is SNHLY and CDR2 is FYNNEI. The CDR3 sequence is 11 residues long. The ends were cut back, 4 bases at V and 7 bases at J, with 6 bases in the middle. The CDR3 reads CASSVTNTQYF. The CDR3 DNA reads TGTGCCAGCAGTGTAACAAATACGCAGTATTTT.

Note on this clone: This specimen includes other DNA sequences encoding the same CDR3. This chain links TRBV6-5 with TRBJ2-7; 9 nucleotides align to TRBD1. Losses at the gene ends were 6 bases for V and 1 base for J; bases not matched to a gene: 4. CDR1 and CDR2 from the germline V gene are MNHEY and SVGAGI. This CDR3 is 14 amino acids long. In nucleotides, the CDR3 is TGTGCCAGCAGCTCCGGGACAGGGTCCTACGAGCAGTACTTC. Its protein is CASSSGTGSYEQYF.

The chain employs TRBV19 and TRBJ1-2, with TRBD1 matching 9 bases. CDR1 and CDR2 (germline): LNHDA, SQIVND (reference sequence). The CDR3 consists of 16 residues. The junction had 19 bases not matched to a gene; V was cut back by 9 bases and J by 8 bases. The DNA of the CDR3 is TGTGCCAGCGGAATAAACCCAAAACAGGGGGCCTCGGGCTACACCTTC. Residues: CASGINPKQGASGYTF.

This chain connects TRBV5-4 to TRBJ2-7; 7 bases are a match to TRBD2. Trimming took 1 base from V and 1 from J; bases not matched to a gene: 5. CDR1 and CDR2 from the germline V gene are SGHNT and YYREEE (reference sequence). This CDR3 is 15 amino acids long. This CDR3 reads CASSLLERGSYEQYF. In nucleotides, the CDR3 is TGTGCCAGCAGCTTGCTTGAGCGGGGTTCCTACGAGCAGTACTTC.

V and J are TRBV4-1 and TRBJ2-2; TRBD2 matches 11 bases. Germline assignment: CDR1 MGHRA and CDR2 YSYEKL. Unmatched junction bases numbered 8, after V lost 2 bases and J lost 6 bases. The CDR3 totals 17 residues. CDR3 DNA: TGCGCCAGCAGCCAATTACTAGCGGGGGCCCCTGCCGGGGAGCTGTTTTTT. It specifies CASSQLLAGAPAGELFF.

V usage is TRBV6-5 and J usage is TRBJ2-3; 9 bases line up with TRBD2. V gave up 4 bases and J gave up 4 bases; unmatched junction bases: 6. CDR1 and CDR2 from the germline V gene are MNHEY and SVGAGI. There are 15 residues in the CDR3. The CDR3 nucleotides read TGTGCCAGCAGTTTTAGCGGGGGAGGGGCAGATACGCAGTATTTT. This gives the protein CASSFSGGGADTQYF.

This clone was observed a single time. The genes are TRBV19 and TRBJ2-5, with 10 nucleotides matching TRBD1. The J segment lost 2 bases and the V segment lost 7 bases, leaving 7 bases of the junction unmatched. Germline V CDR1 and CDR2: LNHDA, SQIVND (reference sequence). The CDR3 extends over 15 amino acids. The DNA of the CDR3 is TGTGCCAGTACGACGACAGGGGGCGAGCAAGAGACCCAGTACTTC. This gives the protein CASTTTGGEQETQYF.

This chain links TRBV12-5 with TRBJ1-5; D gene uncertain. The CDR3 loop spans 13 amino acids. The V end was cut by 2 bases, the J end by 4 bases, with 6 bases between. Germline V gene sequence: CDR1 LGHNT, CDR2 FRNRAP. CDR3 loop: CASGLLGNQPQHF. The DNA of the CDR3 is TGTGCTAGTGGTTTGCTGGGAAATCAGCCCCAGCATTTT.

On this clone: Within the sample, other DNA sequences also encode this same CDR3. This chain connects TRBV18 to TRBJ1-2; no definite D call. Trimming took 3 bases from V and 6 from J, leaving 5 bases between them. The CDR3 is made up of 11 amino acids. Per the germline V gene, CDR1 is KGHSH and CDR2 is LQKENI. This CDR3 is CASSPGNGYTF. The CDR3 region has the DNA TGTGCCAGCTCACCCGGGAATGGCTACACCTTC.

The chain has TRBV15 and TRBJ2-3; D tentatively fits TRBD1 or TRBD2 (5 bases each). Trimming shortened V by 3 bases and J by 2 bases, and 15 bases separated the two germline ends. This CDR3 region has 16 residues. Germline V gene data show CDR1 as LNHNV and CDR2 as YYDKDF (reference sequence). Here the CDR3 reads CATSRPGTEYTDTQYF. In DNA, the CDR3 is TGTGCCACCAGCAGGCCAGGGACGGAATACACAGATACGCAGTATTTT.

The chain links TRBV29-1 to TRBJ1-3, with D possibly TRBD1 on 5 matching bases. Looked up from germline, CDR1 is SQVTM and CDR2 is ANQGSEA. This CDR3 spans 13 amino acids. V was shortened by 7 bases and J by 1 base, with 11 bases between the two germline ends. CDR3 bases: TGCAGCGGGACTCGGGGGTCTGGAAACACCATATATTTT. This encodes CSGTRGSGNTIYF.

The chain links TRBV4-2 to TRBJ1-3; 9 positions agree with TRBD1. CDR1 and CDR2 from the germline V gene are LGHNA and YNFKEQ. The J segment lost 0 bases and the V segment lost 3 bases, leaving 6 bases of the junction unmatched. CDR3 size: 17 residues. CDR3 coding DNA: TGTGCCAGCAGCCACCCCGGGACAGGGAACTCTGGAAACACCATATATTTT. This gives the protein CASSHPGTGNSGNTIYF.

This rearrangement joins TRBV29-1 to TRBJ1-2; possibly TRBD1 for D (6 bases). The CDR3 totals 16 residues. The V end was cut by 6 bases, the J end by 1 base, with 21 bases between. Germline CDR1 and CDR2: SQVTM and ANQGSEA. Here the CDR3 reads CSVWKSQGTNNYGYTF. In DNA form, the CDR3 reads TGCAGCGTGTGGAAGTCGCAAGGGACAAATAACTATGGCTACACCTTC.

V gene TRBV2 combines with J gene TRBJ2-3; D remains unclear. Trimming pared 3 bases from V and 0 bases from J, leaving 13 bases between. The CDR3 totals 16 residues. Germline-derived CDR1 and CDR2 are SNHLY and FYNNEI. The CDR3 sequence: CASSEVRVESTDTQYF. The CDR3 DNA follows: TGTGCCAGCAGTGAGGTACGGGTGGAGAGCACAGATACGCAGTATTTT.

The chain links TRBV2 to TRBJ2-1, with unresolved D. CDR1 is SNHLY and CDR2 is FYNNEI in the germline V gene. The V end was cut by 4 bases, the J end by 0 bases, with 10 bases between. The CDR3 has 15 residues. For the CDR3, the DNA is TGTGCCAGCAGTGCCTCCCCGAGCTCCTACAATGAGCAGTTCTTC. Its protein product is CASSASPSSYNEQFF. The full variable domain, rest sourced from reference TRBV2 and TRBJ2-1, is EPEVTQTPSHQVTQMGQEVILRCVPISNHLYFYWYRQILGQKVEFLVSFYNNEISEKSEIFDDQFSVERPDGSNFTLKIRSTKLEDSAMYFCASSASPSSYNEQFFGPGTRLTVL.

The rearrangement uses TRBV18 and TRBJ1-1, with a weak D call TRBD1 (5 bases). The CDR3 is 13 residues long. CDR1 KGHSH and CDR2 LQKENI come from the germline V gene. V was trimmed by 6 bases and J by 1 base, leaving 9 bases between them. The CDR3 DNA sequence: TGTGCCAGCTCTAGGCAGGGGAACACTGAAGCTTTCTTT. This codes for CASSRQGNTEAFF.

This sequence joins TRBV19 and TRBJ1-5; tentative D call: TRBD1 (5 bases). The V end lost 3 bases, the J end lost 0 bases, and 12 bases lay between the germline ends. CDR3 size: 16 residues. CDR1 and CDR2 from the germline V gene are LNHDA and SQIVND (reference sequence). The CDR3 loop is CASSILGPYSNQPQHF. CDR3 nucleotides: TGTGCCAGTAGTATCCTGGGACCTTATAGCAATCAGCCCCAGCATTTT.

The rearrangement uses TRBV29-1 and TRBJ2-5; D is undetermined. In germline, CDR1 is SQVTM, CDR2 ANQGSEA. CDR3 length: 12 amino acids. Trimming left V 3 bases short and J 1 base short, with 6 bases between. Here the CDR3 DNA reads TGCAGCGTTGAGGCTAGCCAAGAGACCCAGTACTTC. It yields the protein CSVEASQETQYF.

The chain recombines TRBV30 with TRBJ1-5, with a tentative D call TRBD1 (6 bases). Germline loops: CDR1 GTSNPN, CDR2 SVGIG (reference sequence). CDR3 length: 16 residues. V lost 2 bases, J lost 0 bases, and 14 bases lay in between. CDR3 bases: TGTGCCTGGAGTTATGGACAGAAAAATAGCAATCAGCCCCAGCATTTT. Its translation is CAWSYGQKNSNQPQHF.

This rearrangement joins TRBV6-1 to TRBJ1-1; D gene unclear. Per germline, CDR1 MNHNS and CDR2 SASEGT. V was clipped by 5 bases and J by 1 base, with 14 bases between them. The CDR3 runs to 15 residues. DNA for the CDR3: TGTGCCAGCAGTCCAAGGGTAGCTCCGAACACTGAAGCTTTCTTT. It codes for CASSPRVAPNTEAFF.

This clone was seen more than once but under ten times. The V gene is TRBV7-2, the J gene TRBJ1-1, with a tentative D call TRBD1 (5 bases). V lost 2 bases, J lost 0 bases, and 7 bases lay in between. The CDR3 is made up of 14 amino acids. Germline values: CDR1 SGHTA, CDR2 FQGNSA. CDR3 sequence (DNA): TGTGCCAGCAGCTTACAGGGACTGAACACTGAAGCTTTCTTT. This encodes CASSLQGLNTEAFF.